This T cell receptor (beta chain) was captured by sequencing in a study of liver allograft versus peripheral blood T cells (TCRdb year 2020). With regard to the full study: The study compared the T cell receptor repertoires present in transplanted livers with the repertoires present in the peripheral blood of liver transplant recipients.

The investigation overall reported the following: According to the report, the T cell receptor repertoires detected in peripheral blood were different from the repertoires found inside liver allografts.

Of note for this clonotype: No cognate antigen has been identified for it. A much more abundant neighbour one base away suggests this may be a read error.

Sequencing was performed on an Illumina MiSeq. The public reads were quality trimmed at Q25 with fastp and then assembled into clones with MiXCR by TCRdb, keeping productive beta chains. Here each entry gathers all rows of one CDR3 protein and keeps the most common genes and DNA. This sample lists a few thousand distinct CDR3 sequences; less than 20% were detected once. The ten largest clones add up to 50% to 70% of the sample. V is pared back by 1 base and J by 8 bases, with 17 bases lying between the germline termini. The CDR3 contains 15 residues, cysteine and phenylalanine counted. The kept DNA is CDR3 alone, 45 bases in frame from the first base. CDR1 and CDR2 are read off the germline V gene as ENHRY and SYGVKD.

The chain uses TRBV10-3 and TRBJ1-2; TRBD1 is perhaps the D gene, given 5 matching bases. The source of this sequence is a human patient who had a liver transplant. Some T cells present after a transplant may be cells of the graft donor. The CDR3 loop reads CAISEYGSNRLGYTF. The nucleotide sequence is TGTGCCATCAGTGAGTACGGGAGCAACAGGTTGGGCTACACCTTC.